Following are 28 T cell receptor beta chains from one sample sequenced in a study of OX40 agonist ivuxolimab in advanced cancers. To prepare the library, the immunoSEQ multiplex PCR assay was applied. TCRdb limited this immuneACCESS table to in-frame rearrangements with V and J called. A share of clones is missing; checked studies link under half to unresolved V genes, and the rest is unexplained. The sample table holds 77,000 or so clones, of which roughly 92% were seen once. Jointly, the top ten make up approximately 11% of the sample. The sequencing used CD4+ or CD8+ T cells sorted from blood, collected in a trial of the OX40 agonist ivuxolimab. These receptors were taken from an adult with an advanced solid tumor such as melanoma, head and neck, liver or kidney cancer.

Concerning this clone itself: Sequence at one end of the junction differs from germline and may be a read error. For the CDR3, the DNA is TGTGCCAGCAGCCCGCTAGCGGGGGACGGGAATGAGCAGTTCTTC. Translated, it gives CASSPLAGDGNEQFF. The chain uses TRBV4-1 and TRBJ2-1; 10 nucleotides agree with TRBD2. The CDR3 runs 15 residues. Germline V gene sequence: CDR1 MGHRA, CDR2 YSYEKL.

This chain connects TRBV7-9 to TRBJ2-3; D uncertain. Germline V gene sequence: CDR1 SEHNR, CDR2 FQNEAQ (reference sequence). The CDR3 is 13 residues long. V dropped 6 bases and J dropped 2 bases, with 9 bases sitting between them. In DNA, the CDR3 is TGTGCCAGCAGTTTCCCCAACACAGATACGCAGTATTTT. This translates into CASSFPNTDTQYF. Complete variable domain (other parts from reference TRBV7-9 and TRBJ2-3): DTGVSQNPRHKITKRGQNVTFRCDPISEHNRLYWYRQTLGQGPEFLTYFQNEAQLEKSRLLSDRFSAERPKGSFSTLEIQRTEQGDSAMYLCASSFPNTDTQYFGPGTRLTVL.

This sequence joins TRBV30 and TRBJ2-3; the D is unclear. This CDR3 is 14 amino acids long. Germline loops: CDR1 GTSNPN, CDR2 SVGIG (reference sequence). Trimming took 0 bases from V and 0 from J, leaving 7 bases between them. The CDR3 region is CAWSVWGSTDTQYF. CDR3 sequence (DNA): TGTGCCTGGAGTGTATGGGGTAGCACAGATACGCAGTATTTT.

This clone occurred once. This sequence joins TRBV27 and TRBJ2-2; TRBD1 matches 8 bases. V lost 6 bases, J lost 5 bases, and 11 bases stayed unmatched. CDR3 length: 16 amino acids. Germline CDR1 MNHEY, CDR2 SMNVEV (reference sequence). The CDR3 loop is CASRTYSRDRTGELFF. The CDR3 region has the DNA TGTGCCAGCAGGACATACTCCCGGGACAGGACCGGGGAGCTGTTTTTT.

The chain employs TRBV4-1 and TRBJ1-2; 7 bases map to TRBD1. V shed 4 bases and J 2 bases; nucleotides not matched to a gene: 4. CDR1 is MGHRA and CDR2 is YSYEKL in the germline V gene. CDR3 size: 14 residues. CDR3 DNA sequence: TGCGCCAGCAGCCCATTGACAGGGAACTATGGCTACACCTTC. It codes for CASSPLTGNYGYTF.

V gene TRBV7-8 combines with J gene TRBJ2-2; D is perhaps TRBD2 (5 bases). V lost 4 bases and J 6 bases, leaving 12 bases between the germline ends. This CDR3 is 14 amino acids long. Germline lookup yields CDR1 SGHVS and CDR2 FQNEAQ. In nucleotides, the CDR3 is TGTGCCAGCAGCTCGGGCCACGGGGCCGGGGAGCTGTTTTTT. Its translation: CASSSGHGAGELFF.

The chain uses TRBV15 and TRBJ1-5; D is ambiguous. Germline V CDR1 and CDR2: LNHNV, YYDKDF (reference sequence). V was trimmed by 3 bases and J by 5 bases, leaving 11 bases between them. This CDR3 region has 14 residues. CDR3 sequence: CATSSSGEDQPQHF. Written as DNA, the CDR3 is TGTGCCACCAGCAGTTCCGGCGAGGATCAGCCCCAGCATTTT. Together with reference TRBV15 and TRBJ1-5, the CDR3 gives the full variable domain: DAMVIQNPRYQVTQFGKPVTLSCSQTLNHNVMYWYQQKSSQAPKLLFHYYDKDFNNEADTPDNFQSRRPNTSFCFLDIRSPGLGDTAMYLCATSSSGEDQPQHFGDGTRLSIL.

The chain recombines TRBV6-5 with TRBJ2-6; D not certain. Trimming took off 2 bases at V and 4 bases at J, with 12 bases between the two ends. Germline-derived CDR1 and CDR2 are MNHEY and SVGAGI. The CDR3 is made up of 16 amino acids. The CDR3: CASSYQTELGANVLTF. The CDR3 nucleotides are TGTGCCAGCAGTTACCAGACTGAGCTGGGGGCCAACGTCCTGACTTTC.

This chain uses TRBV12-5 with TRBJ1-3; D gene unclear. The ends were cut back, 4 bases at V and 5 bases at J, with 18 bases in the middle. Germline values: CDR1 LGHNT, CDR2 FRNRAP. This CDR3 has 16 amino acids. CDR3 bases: TGTGCTAGTGGTTCCTCAGATCCATCCTCGCGAAACACCATATATTTT. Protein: CASGSSDPSSRNTIYF.

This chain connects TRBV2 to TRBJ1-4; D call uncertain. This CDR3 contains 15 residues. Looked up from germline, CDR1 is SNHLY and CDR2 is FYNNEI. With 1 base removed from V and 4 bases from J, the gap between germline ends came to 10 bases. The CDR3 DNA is TGTGCCAGCAGTGAAGGGGCAGCCTTTAATGAAAAACTGTTTTTT. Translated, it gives CASSEGAAFNEKLFF.

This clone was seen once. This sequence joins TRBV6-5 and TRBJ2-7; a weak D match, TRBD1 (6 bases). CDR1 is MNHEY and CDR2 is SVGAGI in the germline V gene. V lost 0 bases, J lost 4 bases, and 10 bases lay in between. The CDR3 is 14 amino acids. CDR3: CASSYSEGGYEQYF. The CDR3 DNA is TGTGCCAGCAGTTACTCGGAAGGGGGATACGAGCAGTACTTC.

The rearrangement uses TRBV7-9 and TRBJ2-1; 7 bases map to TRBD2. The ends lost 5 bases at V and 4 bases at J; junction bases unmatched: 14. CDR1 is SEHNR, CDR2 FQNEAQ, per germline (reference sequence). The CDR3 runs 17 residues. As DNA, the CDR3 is TGTGCCAGCAGCGCGATTGATCTAGCGGCCGAGTACAATGAGCAGTTCTTC. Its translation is CASSAIDLAAEYNEQFF.

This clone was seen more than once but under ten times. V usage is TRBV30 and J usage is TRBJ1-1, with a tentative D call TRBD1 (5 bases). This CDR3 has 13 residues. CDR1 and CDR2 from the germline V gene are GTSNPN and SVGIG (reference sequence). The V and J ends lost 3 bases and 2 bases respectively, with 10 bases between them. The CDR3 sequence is CAWRPGGNTEAFF. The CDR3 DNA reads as TGTGCCTGGAGGCCGGGGGGTAACACTGAAGCTTTCTTT.

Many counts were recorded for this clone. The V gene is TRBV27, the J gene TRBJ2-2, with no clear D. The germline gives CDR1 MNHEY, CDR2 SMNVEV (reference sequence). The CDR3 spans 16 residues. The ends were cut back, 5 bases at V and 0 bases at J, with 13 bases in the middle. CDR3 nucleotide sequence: TGTGCCAGCAGTCCAGGACGGATCGCGAACACCGGGGAGCTGTTTTTT. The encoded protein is CASSPGRIANTGELFF.

CDR3 protein: CASSPGLAGSYEQYF. CDR3 coding DNA: TGTGCCAGCAGCCCCGGACTAGCGGGGTCCTACGAGCAGTACTTC. The V gene is TRBV4-2, the J gene TRBJ2-7; 12 nucleotides line up with TRBD2. This CDR3 is built from 15 residues. CDR1 and CDR2 (germline): LGHNA, YNFKEQ. V trimming: 4 bases; J trimming: 1 base; junction bases outside the gene matches: 2.

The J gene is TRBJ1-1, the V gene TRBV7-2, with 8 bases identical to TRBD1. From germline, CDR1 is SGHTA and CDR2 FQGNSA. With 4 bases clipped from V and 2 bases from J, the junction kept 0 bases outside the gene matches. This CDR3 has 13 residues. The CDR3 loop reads CASSSGGNTEAFF. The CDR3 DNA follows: TGTGCCAGCAGCTCAGGGGGCAACACTGAAGCTTTCTTT.

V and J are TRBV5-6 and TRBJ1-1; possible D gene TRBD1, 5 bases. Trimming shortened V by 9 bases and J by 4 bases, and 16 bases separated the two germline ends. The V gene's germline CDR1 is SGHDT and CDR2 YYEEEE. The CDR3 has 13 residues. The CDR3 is CATLRVGATEAFF. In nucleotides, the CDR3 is TGTGCCACCCTCCGGGTAGGGGCCACTGAAGCTTTCTTT.

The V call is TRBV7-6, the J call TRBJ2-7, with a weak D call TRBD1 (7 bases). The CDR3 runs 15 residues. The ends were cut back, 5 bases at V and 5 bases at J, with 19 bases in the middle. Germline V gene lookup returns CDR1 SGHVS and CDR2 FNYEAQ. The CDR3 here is CASSPEVGGGDEQYF. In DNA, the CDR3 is TGTGCCAGCAGCCCCGAGGTTGGAGGGGGCGACGAGCAGTACTTC.

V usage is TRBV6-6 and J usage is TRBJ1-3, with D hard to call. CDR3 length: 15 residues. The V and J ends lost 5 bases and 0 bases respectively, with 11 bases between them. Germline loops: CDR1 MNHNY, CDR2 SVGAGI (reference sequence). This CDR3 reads CASSITAASGNTIYF. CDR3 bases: TGTGCCAGCAGTATTACGGCCGCCTCTGGAAACACCATATATTTT.

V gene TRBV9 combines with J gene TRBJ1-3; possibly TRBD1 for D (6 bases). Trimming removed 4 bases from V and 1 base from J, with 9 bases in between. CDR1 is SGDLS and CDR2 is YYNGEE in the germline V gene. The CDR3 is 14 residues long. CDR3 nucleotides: TGTGCCAGCAGCCTACAGGGTTCTGGAAACACCATATATTTT. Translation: CASSLQGSGNTIYF.

CDR3 amino acids: CASDSGGSYEQYF. The CDR3 coding sequence is TGTGCCAGTGATAGCGGGGGCTCCTACGAGCAGTACTTC. The V and J genes are TRBV7-8 and TRBJ2-7; 9 bases agree with TRBD2. The length of the CDR3 is 13 residues. V dropped 9 bases and J dropped 0; count of bases not matched to a gene: 3. The germline V gene encodes CDR1 SGHVS and CDR2 FQNEAQ.

CDR3 DNA: TGTGCTAGTAGGGAGGGGAGGGCAGATACGCAGTATTTT. Its protein product is CASREGRADTQYF. The chain links TRBV12-5 to TRBJ2-3; 7 bases align to TRBD2. The CDR3 has 13 residues. V was clipped by 8 bases and J by 4 bases; unmatched bases: 6. The germline CDR1 and CDR2 sequences are LGHNT and FRNRAP.

The CDR3 is CASGEGAYNEQFF. The CDR3 DNA follows: TGTGCCAGCGGCGAAGGAGCCTACAATGAGCAGTTCTTC. V is TRBV10-3 and J is TRBJ2-1, with D unresolved. The germline V gene encodes CDR1 ENHRY and CDR2 SYGVKD. Trimming shortened V by 10 bases and J by 2 bases, and 12 bases separated the two germline ends. CDR3 length equals 13 residues.

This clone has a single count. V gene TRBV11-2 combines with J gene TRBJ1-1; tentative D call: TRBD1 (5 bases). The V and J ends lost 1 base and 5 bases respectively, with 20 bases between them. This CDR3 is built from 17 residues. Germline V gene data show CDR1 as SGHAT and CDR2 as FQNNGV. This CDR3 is CASSLGFYGGTGTEAFF. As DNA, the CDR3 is TGTGCCAGCAGCTTAGGTTTCTATGGGGGGACTGGGACTGAAGCTTTCTTT.

The CDR3 DNA reads TGTGCCAGTAGTATATATGGGACAGGGGATGAAGCTTTCTTT. Its protein is CASSIYGTGDEAFF. V usage is TRBV19 and J usage is TRBJ1-1; 10 bases match TRBD1. Trimming removed 2 bases from V and 7 bases from J; junction bases left unmatched: 4. This CDR3 region has 14 residues. Per germline, CDR1 LNHDA and CDR2 SQIVND (reference sequence).

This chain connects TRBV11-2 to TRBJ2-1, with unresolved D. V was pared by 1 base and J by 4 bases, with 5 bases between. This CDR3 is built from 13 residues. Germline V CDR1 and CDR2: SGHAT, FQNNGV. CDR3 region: CASSLAGYNEQFF. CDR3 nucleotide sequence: TGTGCCAGCAGCTTAGCAGGATACAATGAGCAGTTCTTC.

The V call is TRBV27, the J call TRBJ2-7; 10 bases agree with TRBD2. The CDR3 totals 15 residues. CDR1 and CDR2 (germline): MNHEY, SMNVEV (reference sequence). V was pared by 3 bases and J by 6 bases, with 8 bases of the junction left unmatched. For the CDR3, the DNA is TGTGCCAGCAGTTTGAGCCAAAGCGGGGGGGTCGAGCAGTACTTC. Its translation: CASSLSQSGGVEQYF.

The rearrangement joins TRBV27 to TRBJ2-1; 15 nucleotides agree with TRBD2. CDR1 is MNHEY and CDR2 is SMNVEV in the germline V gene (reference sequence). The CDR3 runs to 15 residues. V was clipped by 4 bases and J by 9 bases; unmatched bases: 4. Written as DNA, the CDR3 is TGTGCCAGCAGTTGGACTAGCGGGGGGGAGGGTGAGCAGTTCTTC. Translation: CASSWTSGGEGEQFF.